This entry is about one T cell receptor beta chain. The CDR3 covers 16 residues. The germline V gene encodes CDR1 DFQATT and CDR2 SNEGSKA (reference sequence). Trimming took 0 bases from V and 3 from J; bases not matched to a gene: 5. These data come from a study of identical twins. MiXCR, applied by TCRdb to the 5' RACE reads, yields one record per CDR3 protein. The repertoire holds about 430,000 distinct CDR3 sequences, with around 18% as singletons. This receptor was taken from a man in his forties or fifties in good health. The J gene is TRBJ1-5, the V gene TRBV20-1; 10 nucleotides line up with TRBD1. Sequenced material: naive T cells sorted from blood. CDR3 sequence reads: CSARDPGTGDNQPQHF. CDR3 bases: TGCAGTGCTAGAGATCCGGGGACAGGGGACAATCAGCCCCAGCATTTT.